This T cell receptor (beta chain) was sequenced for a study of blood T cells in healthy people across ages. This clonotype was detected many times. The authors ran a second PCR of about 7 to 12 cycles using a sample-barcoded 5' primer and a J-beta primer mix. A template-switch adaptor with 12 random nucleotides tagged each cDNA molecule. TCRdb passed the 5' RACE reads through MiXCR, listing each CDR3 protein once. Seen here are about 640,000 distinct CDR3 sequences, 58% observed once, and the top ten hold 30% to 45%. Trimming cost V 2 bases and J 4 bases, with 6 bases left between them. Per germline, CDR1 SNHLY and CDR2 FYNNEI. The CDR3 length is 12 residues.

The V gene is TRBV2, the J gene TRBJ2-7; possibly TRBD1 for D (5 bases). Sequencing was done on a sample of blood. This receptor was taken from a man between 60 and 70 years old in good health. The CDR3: CASSEQGYEQYF. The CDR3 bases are TGTGCCAGCAGTGAACAGGGTTACGAGCAGTACTTC.